This T cell receptor (beta chain) was captured in a study of blood T cells in healthy people across ages (dated by TCRdb to 2015 to 2017). With regard to the full study: In model experiments, roughly one uniquely barcoded TCR beta cDNA molecule per two T cells was captured by template switching. To avoid experimental bias, donors of different ages were spread randomly across the sequencing lanes. Age-related changes in TCR beta repertoire diversity were measured in the study by deep sequencing normalized with unique cDNA molecular identifiers. Using the same blood draw, the study looked at two additional independent replicas of 1 million unique cDNA reads for two donors, one aged 18 to 29 and the other aged 80 or older. The donors were split into four age groups: young (average 16 years), middle-aged (about 40), aged (about 56) and long-lived (over 80).

What the study reported, not specific to this receptor: Observed TCR beta diversity per million T cells fell roughly linearly with age, and a significant reduction was already apparent by age about 43. A strong correlation was found between observed TCR beta diversity and the percentage of naive T cells measured by flow cytometry. Estimates of total diversity based on one million sequenced T cells were regarded as lower bounds and as underestimates. Compared with the aged group, more naive CD4+ T cells, fewer expanded clones and increased TCR diversity were shown by the long-lived group, suggesting age selection. Conclusive comparison of naive and antigen-experienced compartments was prevented by the profiling of bulk unsorted PBMCs. The CMV infection status of donors was not known, potentially confounding age-related changes in expanded clonotypes.

The CDR3, from cysteine to phenylalanine, totals 13 residues. Of all the DNA, just the CDR3 is kept, 39 bases in frame from base 1. The germline V gene sets CDR1 to SGHTA and CDR2 to FQGNSA. The junction shows trimming of 1 base on V and 7 bases on J, plus 9 bases between the germline ends. Notes on this clonotype: Its target antigen remains unknown. It has no much larger one-base neighbor in the sample; base qualities were not kept.

The donors were 40 or so Caucasian individuals from Russia, aged 6 to 90 years, who were systemically healthy. Around 9.8 milliliters of peripheral blood were collected from each donor into EDTA-treated Vacutainer tubes. Ficoll-Paque density-gradient centrifugation was used to isolate PBMCs, with at least 6.5 million per sample. Trizol reagent was used to extract total RNA from the PBMCs, yielding at least 5.5 micrograms per sample. For every donor, flow cytometry on a PBMC aliquot measured the percentage of naive CD45RAhigh/CD27high T cells. The library was built by means of 5' RACE. Reads for this sample came from an Illumina HiSeq 2500. A second roughly 6 to 12 cycle PCR used a sample-barcoded 5' primer and a J-beta primer mix. A template-switch 5' adaptor carrying 12 random nucleotides introduced a unique molecular identifier onto each TCR beta cDNA molecule. Each sample yielded at least 2.5 million CDR3-containing paired-end reads. The Mint cDNA synthesis kit, primed by a TRBC-specific oligonucleotide, was used to synthesize first-strand cDNA from all RNA. Following uracil-DNA glycosylase treatment, all cDNA underwent a first 18-cycle PCR with the universal primers M1SS and BC2_uni_R. Per the original workflow: Normalization of each sample was performed by random selection of 1 million high-quality reads, each carrying a distinct molecular identifier. Reads with shared molecular identifiers were discarded instead of being binned into consensus sequences. MiTCR, with a Q25 quality threshold and the strictest error-elimination algorithm, was used for CDR3 identification, clonotype clustering and error correction. Lower-bound total TCR beta diversity was estimated with a nonparametric unseen species model using Euler transformation. TCRdb redid the processing of the public reads, applying fastp at Q25 and MiXCR, and retained in-frame beta chains. Identical CDR3 protein sequences are pooled into one entry, listed with their most common genes and DNA. TCRdb assigned the V and J calls; the authors' analysis was not used. This sample is represented by around 800,000 distinct CDR3 sequences; around 43% of them were singletons. The ten largest make up about a fifth of the sample.

This chain is built from TRBV7-2 and TRBJ2-3; no confident D gene assignment can be made. The sequence was collected from a man aged 55 to 70 in good health. Sequencing input: blood. The DNA sequence is given as TGTGCCAGCAGCTTAGAAAAGGGTCATACGCAGTATTTT. Translation gives CASSLEKGHTQYF.